The 21 T cell receptor beta chains given below trace back to one sample, sequenced in a study of cytomegalovirus exposure and HLA in healthy donors. The PCR ran on 60 Vbeta and 13 Jbeta primers. TCRdb's table, derived via immunoSEQ multiplex PCR, lists solely in-frame clones and lacks some. The data contain about 120,000 clones, 75% of them singletons. The source material was PBMCs. The receptors come from a middle-aged woman in good health and CMV-seropositive.

The chain carries TRBV4-2 and TRBJ1-2, with TRBD1 identical over 9 bases. V gave up 1 base and J gave up 2 bases; unmatched junction bases: 11. Germline loops: CDR1 LGHNA, CDR2 YNFKEQ. The CDR3 extends over 18 amino acids. The DNA of the CDR3 is TGTGCCAGCAGCCAAGTCCAGGGACAGGGAATTTGGAACTATGGCTACACCTTC. Protein product: CASSQVQGQGIWNYGYTF.

The table lists this clone with a few counts. The rearrangement joins TRBV9 to TRBJ2-6; D is unclear. Trimming pared 0 bases from V and 0 bases from J, leaving 10 bases between. Germline V gene lookup returns CDR1 SGDLS and CDR2 YYNGEE. This CDR3 is 17 amino acids long. The CDR3: CASSVAGGLSGANVLTF. CDR3 coding DNA: TGTGCCAGCAGCGTAGCCGGCGGCCTCTCTGGGGCCAACGTCCTGACTTTC.

The CDR3 is CASSLEPGQGSYEQYF. Here the CDR3 DNA reads TGTGCCAGCAGCTTGGAACCGGGACAGGGGTCCTACGAGCAGTACTTC. The chain has TRBV5-6 and TRBJ2-7; TRBD1 matches 10 bases. From germline, CDR1 is SGHDT and CDR2 YYEEEE. This CDR3 contains 16 residues. J gave up 1 base and V 0 bases, and 4 bases lay outside the gene matches.

The chain has TRBV10-3 and TRBJ2-2, with 9 bases aligning to TRBD1. The length of the CDR3 is 16 residues. Unmatched junction bases numbered 7, after V lost 7 bases and J lost 1 base. Germline V gene sequence: CDR1 ENHRY, CDR2 SYGVKD. The DNA of the CDR3 is TGTGCCATCACCGAGGACAGGGGTCGGAACACCGGGGAGCTGTTTTTT. The encoded protein is CAITEDRGRNTGELFF.

The rearrangement links TRBV6-5 to TRBJ1-5; D ambiguous. The CDR3 covers 14 residues. In germline, CDR1 is MNHEY, CDR2 SVGAGI. Trimming took off 5 bases at V and 3 bases at J, with 11 bases between the two ends. CDR3 DNA sequence: TGTGCCAGCAGTCCCCGACTGGACAATCAGCCCCAGCATTTT. Its translation: CASSPRLDNQPQHF.

The V gene is TRBV5-1, the J gene TRBJ2-5; D unresolved. Trimming pared 5 bases from V and 5 bases from J, leaving 7 bases between. Germline lookup yields CDR1 SGHRS and CDR2 YFSETQ. The CDR3 consists of 11 residues. The CDR3 sequence is CASSGEETQYF. Here the CDR3 DNA reads TGCGCCAGCAGTGGAGAGGAGACCCAGTACTTC.

The chain combines TRBV6-4 with TRBJ2-2; the D gene is possibly TRBD2 (5 bases). This CDR3 has 13 residues. Trimming left V 5 bases short and J 1 base short, with 5 bases between. Germline V gene data show CDR1 as MRHNA and CDR2 as SNTAGT. The CDR3 sequence is CASSSGNTGELFF. The DNA of the CDR3 is TGTGCCAGCAGTAGCGGGAACACCGGGGAGCTGTTTTTT.

The chain carries TRBV9 and TRBJ1-1, with D perhaps matching TRBD1 (6 bases). Germline values: CDR1 SGDLS, CDR2 YYNGEE. CDR3 length: 15 amino acids. The V end was cut by 3 bases, the J end by 1 base, with 13 bases between. DNA for the CDR3: TGTGCCAGCAGCGGGGGACACCTAGGGAACACTGAAGCTTTCTTT. Protein product: CASSGGHLGNTEAFF.

The CDR3 here is CASSQMFTGDSPLHF. CDR3 coding DNA: TGTGCCAGCAGTCAGATGTTTACAGGGGATTCACCCCTCCACTTT. This sequence joins TRBV6-5 and TRBJ1-6; 7 positions match TRBD1. V dropped 5 bases and J dropped 8; count of bases not matched to a gene: 9. CDR1 is MNHEY and CDR2 is SVGAGI in the germline V gene. The CDR3 is made up of 15 amino acids.

The sample holds one count of this clone. The chain combines TRBV9 with TRBJ2-7, with 12 bases that match TRBD2. V lost 3 bases, J lost 2 bases, and 6 bases stayed unmatched. The CDR3 has 16 residues. Germline lookup yields CDR1 SGDLS and CDR2 YYNGEE. The CDR3 loop reads CASSAGGLAGTYEQYF. CDR3 in DNA: TGTGCCAGCAGCGCAGGTGGACTAGCGGGGACCTACGAGCAGTACTTC.

The chain is built from TRBV7-9 and TRBJ2-1, with TRBD1 as a possible D gene (5 bases). Germline assignment: CDR1 SEHNR and CDR2 FQNEAQ (reference sequence). With 1 base removed from V and 5 bases from J, the gap between germline ends came to 12 bases. The CDR3 consists of 15 residues. The CDR3 region is CASSLGPRQHNEQFF. CDR3 DNA: TGTGCCAGCAGCTTAGGGCCGCGACAGCACAATGAGCAGTTCTTC.

This chain uses TRBV5-1 with TRBJ1-1; D gene uncertain. Trimming took off 4 bases at V and 1 base at J, with 11 bases between the two ends. CDR1 SGHRS and CDR2 YFSETQ come from the germline V gene. CDR3 size: 14 residues. The CDR3 bases are TGCGCCAGCAGCCTGGCCGTCGGGAACACTGAAGCTTTCTTT. It codes for CASSLAVGNTEAFF.

The chain joins TRBV7-2 to TRBJ1-2; the D gene is possibly TRBD1 (6 bases). V was clipped by 5 bases and J by 6 bases, with 10 bases between them. CDR3 length: 12 amino acids. Germline V lookup: CDR1 SGHTA, CDR2 FQGNSA. For the CDR3, the DNA is TGTGCCAGCAGCACCAACAGGGATGGCTACACCTTC. Its protein product is CASSTNRDGYTF. Filled out from reference TRBV7-2 and TRBJ1-2, the complete variable domain reads GAGVSQSPSNKVTEKGKDVELRCDPISGHTALYWYRQSLGQGLEFLIYFQGNSAPDKSGLPSDRFSAERTGGSVSTLTIQRTQQEDSAVYLCASSTNRDGYTFGSGTRLTVV.

This clone has a handful of counts. V usage is TRBV9 and J usage is TRBJ1-4; possible D gene TRBD1, 6 bases. Per germline, CDR1 SGDLS and CDR2 YYNGEE. Trimming cost V 0 bases and J 4 bases, with 10 bases left between them. The CDR3 has 15 amino acids. As DNA, the CDR3 is TGTGCCAGCAGCGTAGAGGGGGATATTAATGAAAAACTGTTTTTT. Translation gives CASSVEGDINEKLFF.

The V call is TRBV2, the J call TRBJ2-3; D might be TRBD1 (5 bases). The V gene lost 4 bases and the J gene lost 7 bases, with 15 bases spanning the gap. Germline lookup yields CDR1 SNHLY and CDR2 FYNNEI. The CDR3 consists of 14 residues. Here the CDR3 reads CASSVRPQGNTQYF. Written as DNA, the CDR3 is TGTGCCAGCAGTGTGAGACCCCAGGGAAATACGCAGTATTTT.

The chain joins TRBV28 to TRBJ2-1, with 7 bases aligning to TRBD2. This CDR3 is 15 amino acids long. CDR1 and CDR2 (germline): MDHEN, SYDVKM. The V and J ends lost 5 bases and 9 bases, in that order; junction bases with no gene match: 13. The CDR3 nucleotides read TGTGCCAGCAGTACGATTTCCGGGAGGTATGGTGAGCAGTTCTTC. Translating gives CASSTISGRYGEQFF. Using reference TRBV28 and TRBJ2-1 for the parts outside the CDR3, the full variable domain is DVKVTQSSRYLVKRTGEKVFLECVQDMDHENMFWYRQDPGLGLRLIYFSYDVKMKEKGDIPEGYSVSREKKERFSLILESASTNQTSMYLCASSTISGRYGEQFFGPGTRLTVL.

CDR3 in amino acids: CSVPLGGNRNEQFF. The DNA of the CDR3 is TGCAGCGTACCCTTAGGCGGTAATCGGAATGAGCAGTTCTTC. V usage is TRBV29-1 and J usage is TRBJ2-1; D gene unclear. The CDR3 has 14 amino acids. Germline CDR1 SQVTM, CDR2 ANQGSEA. V gave up 6 bases and J gave up 7 bases, with 19 bases separating them.

The rearrangement joins TRBV25-1 to TRBJ1-1, with a tentative D call TRBD1 (6 bases). The V end lost 3 bases, the J end lost 4 bases, and 9 bases lay between the germline ends. The CDR3 consists of 13 residues. Germline V gene sequence: CDR1 MGHDK, CDR2 SYGVNS. In DNA, the CDR3 is TGTGCCAGCAGTGACACAGGGTTCACTGAAGCTTTCTTT. Protein sequence: CASSDTGFTEAFF.

The genes are TRBV5-4 and TRBJ1-1; 10 bases line up with TRBD1. The ends lost 3 bases at V and 5 bases at J; junction bases unmatched: 13. The length of the CDR3 is 17 residues. Germline CDR1 reads SGHNT; CDR2 reads YYREEE (reference sequence). The CDR3 DNA sequence: TGTGCCAGCAGCTCCCGACAGGGGGCGCGAAGTGGGACTGAAGCTTTCTTT. Amino acid sequence: CASSSRQGARSGTEAFF. The variable domain in full, completed from reference TRBV5-4 and TRBJ1-1, reads ETGVTQSPTHLIKTRGQQVTLRCSSQSGHNTVSWYQQALGQGPQFIFQYYREEENGRGNFPPRFSGLQFPNYSSELNVNALELDDSALYLCASSSRQGARSGTEAFFGQGTRLTVV.

V is TRBV9 and J is TRBJ2-7; 12 bases are shared with TRBD2. The germline V gene encodes CDR1 SGDLS and CDR2 YYNGEE. This CDR3 is built from 17 residues. V gave up 0 bases and J gave up 6 bases; unmatched junction bases: 10. As DNA, the CDR3 is TGTGCCAGCAGCGTAGTCGCTAGCGGGAGGGCCGGGGCCGAGCAGTACTTC. The encoded protein is CASSVVASGRAGAEQYF.

This chain connects TRBV19 to TRBJ2-5, with D possibly matching TRBD2 (5 bases). This CDR3 comprises 14 residues. V lost 5 bases, J lost 4 bases, and 14 bases lay in between. Germline CDR1 and CDR2: LNHDA and SQIVND (reference sequence). CDR3 residues: CASSLLGGRETQYF. CDR3 DNA: TGTGCCAGTAGTCTTTTGGGCGGGCGAGAGACCCAGTACTTC.